This is a list of T cell receptor beta chains from one sample in a study of blood T cell repertoires in COVID-19. Data came from immunoSEQ multiplex PCR; TCRdb stores just in-frame clones and leaves some out. The sample lists 150,000 to 200,000 clones, roughly four fifths seen once, with about 8.3% in the top ten. The sample comprised peripheral blood. Every receptor here comes from a woman in her seventies with COVID-19, enrolled during active disease. Each CDR3 is given with its conserved first and last residue. The order of the fields is J gene, D gene, clone size, V gene, CDR3 DNA, CDR3 protein. D genes are given only for firm matches. Where a row states a size, it is once, few, many or the class of an expanded clone; other rows omit it.

j_call: TRBJ2-6; d_call: TRBD1; clone_size: NA; v_call: TRBV11-2; cdr3_nt: TGTGCCAGCAGCTTATCCCAGGGACAGTCTTCTGGGGCCAACGTCCTGACTTTC; cdr3_aa: CASSLSQGQSSGANVLTF
j_call: TRBJ2-2; d_call: NA; clone_size: NA; v_call: TRBV24-1; cdr3_nt: TGTGCCACCAGTGATTCGGCGGGACCCGGGGAGCTGTTTTTT; cdr3_aa: CATSDSAGPGELFF
j_call: TRBJ1-2; d_call: NA; clone_size: NA; v_call: TRBV6-1; cdr3_nt: TGTGCCAGCAGTGAAGCGGGACACCCACCTACGAGAGGCTACACCTTC; cdr3_aa: CASSEAGHPPTRGYTF
j_call: TRBJ2-3; d_call: TRBD1; clone_size: NA; v_call: TRBV6-5; cdr3_nt: TGTGCCACTCGGGCCGGACAGGCTGGAGATACGCAGTATTTT; cdr3_aa: CATRAGQAGDTQYF
j_call: TRBJ2-3; d_call: TRBD2; clone_size: NA; v_call: TRBV15; cdr3_nt: TGTGCCACCAGCAGAGTAAAGGGACTAGCGGGGTTCACAGATACGCAGTATTTT; cdr3_aa: CATSRVKGLAGFTDTQYF
j_call: TRBJ1-2; d_call: TRBD1; clone_size: NA; v_call: TRBV4-1; cdr3_nt: TGCGCCAGCAGCCTAACAGGGGCCTATGGCTACACCTTC; cdr3_aa: CASSLTGAYGYTF
j_call: TRBJ1-2; d_call: NA; clone_size: NA; v_call: TRBV6-5; cdr3_nt: TGTGCCAGCAGTTCTACAGTGGGCTACACCTTC; cdr3_aa: CASSSTVGYTF
j_call: TRBJ1-1; d_call: NA; clone_size: NA; v_call: TRBV28; cdr3_nt: TGTGCCAGCAGTTCGGTCACTGAAGCTTTCTTT; cdr3_aa: CASSSVTEAFF
j_call: TRBJ1-2; d_call: NA; clone_size: once; v_call: TRBV2; cdr3_nt: TGTGCCAGCAGTGAAAGACAAGGACAAGCTGGCTACACCTTC; cdr3_aa: CASSERQGQAGYTF
j_call: TRBJ2-5; d_call: NA; clone_size: NA; v_call: TRBV19; cdr3_nt: TGTGCCAGTAGTACGCAAAATCGGGAGACCCAGTACTTC; cdr3_aa: CASSTQNRETQYF
j_call: TRBJ2-1; d_call: NA; clone_size: NA; v_call: TRBV27; cdr3_nt: TGTGCCACCCGAAGCGCCGACAGGAGCCTATACAATGAGCAGTTCTTC; cdr3_aa: CATRSADRSLYNEQFF
j_call: TRBJ1-2; d_call: NA; clone_size: few; v_call: TRBV27; cdr3_nt: TGTGCCAGCAGTTTAACGGGGGGGAGGGGCGGCTACACCTTC; cdr3_aa: CASSLTGGRGGYTF
j_call: TRBJ2-2; d_call: NA; clone_size: NA; v_call: TRBV28; cdr3_nt: TGTGCCAGCATCTCAGGTCCCGGGGAGCTGTTTTTT; cdr3_aa: CASISGPGELFF
j_call: TRBJ1-1; d_call: NA; clone_size: NA; v_call: TRBV7-8; cdr3_nt: TGTGCCAGCAGCGCGGTCTTGAACACTGAAGCTTTCTTT; cdr3_aa: CASSAVLNTEAFF
j_call: TRBJ1-1; d_call: NA; clone_size: NA; v_call: TRBV7-9; cdr3_nt: TGTGCCAGCAGCTATAGCAACATGAACACTGAAGCTTTCTTT; cdr3_aa: CASSYSNMNTEAFF
j_call: TRBJ2-6; d_call: TRBD1; clone_size: NA; v_call: TRBV3-1/TRBV3-2; cdr3_nt: TGTGCCAGCAGCCAAGTTTGGGGACAGTTGGCTGGGGCCAACGTCCTGACTTTC; cdr3_aa: CASSQVWGQLAGANVLTF
j_call: TRBJ1-1; d_call: TRBD1; clone_size: NA; v_call: TRBV5-1; cdr3_nt: TGCGCCAGCAGCAGACAGGGGGAGAGGACTGAAGCTTTCTTT; cdr3_aa: CASSRQGERTEAFF
j_call: TRBJ2-7; d_call: NA; clone_size: NA; v_call: TRBV6-4; cdr3_nt: TGTGCCAGCCGGTGGAGGTCGCCATCCTACGAGCAGTACTTC; cdr3_aa: CASRWRSPSYEQYF
j_call: TRBJ1-1; d_call: NA; clone_size: NA; v_call: TRBV18; cdr3_nt: TGTGCCAGCTCATCGACAGGTTACACTGAAGCTTTCTTT; cdr3_aa: CASSSTGYTEAFF
j_call: TRBJ2-7; d_call: TRBD2; clone_size: NA; v_call: TRBV19; cdr3_nt: TGTGCCTCCTTCGGTGGGGGACTAGCGGGACATTGGTGGGGACTCGAGCAGTACTTC; cdr3_aa: CASFGGGLAGHWWGLEQYF
j_call: TRBJ2-7; d_call: NA; clone_size: NA; v_call: TRBV20-1; cdr3_nt: TGCAGTGCTAGTACAGGTTATCCTGGAGCGTCAAGAGGCTACGAGCAGTACTTC; cdr3_aa: CSASTGYPGASRGYEQYF